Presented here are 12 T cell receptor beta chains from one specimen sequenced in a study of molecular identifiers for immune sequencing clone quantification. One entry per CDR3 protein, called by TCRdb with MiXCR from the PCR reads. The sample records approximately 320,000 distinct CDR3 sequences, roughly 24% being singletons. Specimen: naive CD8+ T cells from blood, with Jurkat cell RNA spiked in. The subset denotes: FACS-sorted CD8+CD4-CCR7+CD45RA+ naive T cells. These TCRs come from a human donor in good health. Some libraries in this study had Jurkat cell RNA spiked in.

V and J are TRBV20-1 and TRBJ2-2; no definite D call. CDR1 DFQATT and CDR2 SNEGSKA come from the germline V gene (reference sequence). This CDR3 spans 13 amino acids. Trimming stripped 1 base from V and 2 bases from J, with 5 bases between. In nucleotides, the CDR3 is TGCAGTGCTAGAGGCTATAACACCGGGGAGCTGTTTTTT. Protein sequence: CSARGYNTGELFF.

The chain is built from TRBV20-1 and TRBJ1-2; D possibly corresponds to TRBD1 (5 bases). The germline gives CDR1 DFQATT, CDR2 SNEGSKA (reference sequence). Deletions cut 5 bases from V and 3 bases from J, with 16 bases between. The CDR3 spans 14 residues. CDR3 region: CSARGLGADYGYTF. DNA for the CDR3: TGCAGTGCTCGGGGCCTAGGGGCGGACTATGGCTACACCTTC.

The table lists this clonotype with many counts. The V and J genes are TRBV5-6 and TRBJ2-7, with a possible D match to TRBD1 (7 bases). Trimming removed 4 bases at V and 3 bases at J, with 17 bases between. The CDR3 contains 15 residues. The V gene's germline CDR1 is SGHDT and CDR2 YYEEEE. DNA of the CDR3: TGTGCCAGCAGCGGGGGGACAGCCACATACTACGAGCAGTACTTC. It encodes CASSGGTATYYEQYF.

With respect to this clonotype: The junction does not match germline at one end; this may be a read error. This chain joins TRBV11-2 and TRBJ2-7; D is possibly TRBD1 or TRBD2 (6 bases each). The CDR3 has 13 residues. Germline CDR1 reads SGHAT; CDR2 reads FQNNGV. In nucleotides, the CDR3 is TGTGCCAGCAGCTCTTCCGGGGGCTACGAGCGGTACTTC. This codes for CASSSSGGYERYF.

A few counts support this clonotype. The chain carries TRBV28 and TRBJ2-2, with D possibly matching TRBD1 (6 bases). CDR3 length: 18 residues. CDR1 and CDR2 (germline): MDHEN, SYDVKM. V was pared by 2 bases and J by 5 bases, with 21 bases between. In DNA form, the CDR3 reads TGTGCCAGCAGTTTAGGCAGTGCAGGGGTTATAGAGACCGGGGAGCTGTTTTTT. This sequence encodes CASSLGSAGVIETGELFF.

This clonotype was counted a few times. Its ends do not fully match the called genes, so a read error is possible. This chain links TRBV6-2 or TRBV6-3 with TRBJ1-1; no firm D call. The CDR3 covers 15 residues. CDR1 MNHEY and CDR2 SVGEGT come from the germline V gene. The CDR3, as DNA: TGTGTCAGCAGAAAGGGCGTGACAATGAACACTGAAGCTTTCTTT. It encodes CVSRKGVTMNTEAFF.

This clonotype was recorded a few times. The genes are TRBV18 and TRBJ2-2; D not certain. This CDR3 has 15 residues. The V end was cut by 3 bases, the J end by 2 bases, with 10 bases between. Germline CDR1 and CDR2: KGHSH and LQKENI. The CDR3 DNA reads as TGTGCCAGCTCACCCCATCCCGCAAACACCGGGGAGCTGTTTTTT. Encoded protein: CASSPHPANTGELFF.

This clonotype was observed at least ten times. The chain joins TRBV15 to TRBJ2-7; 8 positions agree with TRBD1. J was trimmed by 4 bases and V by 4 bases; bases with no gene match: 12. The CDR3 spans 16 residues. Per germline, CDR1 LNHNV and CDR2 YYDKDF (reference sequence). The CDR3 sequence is CATSTLDRAAFYEQYF. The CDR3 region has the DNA TGTGCCACCAGCACATTGGACAGGGCTGCTTTTTACGAGCAGTACTTC.

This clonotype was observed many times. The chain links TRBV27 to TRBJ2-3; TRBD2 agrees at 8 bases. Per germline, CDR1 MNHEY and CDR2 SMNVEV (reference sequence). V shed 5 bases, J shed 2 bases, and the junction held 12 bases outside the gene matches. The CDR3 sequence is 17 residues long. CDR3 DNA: TGTGCCAGCAGTCCCGGACAGTCCGGGGGGGCCACAGATACGCAGTATTTT. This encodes CASSPGQSGGATDTQYF.

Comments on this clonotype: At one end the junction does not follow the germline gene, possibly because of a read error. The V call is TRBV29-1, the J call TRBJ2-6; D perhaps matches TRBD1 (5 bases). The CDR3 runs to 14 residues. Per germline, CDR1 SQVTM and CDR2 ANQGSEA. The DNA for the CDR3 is TGCAGCGTTGTGGAGTTCCCTGGGGCCAACGCCCTGACATTC. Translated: CSVVEFPGANALTF.

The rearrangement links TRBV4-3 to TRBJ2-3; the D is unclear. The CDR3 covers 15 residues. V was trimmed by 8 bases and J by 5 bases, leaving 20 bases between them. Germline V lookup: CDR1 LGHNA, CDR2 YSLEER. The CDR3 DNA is TGCGCCAGCTCGCTTAAGTTAGGGAACATAGATACGCAGTATTTT. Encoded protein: CASSLKLGNIDTQYF.

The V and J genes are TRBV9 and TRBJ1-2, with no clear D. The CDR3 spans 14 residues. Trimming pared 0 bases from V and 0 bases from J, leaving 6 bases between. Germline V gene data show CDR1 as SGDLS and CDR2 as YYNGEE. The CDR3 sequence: CASSVENSNYGYTF. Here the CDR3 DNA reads TGTGCCAGCAGCGTAGAGAATTCTAACTATGGCTACACCTTC.